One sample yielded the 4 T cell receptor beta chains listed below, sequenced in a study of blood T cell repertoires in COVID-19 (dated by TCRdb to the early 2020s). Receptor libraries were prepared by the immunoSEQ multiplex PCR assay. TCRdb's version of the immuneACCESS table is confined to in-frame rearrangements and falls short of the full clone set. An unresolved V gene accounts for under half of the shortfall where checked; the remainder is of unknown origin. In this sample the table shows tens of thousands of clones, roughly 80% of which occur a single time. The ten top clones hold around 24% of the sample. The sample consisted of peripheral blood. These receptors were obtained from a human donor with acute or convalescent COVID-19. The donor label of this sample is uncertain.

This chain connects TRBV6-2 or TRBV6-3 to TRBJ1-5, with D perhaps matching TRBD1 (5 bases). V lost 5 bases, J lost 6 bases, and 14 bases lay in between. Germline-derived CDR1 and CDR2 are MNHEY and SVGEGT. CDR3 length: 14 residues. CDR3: CASSGGGSGQPQHF. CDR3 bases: TGTGCCAGCAGTGGGGGGGGGAGCGGTCAGCCCCAGCATTTT.

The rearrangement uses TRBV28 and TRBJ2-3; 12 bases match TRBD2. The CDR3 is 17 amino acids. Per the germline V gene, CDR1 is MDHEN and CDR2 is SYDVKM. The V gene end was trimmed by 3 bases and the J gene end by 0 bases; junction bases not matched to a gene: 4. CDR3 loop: CASSFPGLAGSTDTQYF. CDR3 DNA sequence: TGTGCCAGCAGTTTCCCGGGACTAGCGGGTAGCACAGATACGCAGTATTTT.

Here the CDR3 DNA reads TGTGCCAGCAGGGACAGGGCTTTCACTGAAGCTTTCTTT. This translates into CASRDRAFTEAFF. J is TRBJ1-1 and V is TRBV6-5; 8 bases fit TRBD1. J was trimmed by 4 bases and V by 6 bases; bases with no gene match: 4. The CDR3 totals 13 residues. CDR1 and CDR2 (germline): MNHEY, SVGAGI.

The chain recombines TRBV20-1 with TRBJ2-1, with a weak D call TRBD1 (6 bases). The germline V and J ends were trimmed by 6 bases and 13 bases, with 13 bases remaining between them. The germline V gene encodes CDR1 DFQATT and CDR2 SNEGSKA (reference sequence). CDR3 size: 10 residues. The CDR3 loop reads CSAARGPQFF. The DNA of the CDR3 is TGCAGTGCCGCCAGGGGCCCCCAGTTCTTC.